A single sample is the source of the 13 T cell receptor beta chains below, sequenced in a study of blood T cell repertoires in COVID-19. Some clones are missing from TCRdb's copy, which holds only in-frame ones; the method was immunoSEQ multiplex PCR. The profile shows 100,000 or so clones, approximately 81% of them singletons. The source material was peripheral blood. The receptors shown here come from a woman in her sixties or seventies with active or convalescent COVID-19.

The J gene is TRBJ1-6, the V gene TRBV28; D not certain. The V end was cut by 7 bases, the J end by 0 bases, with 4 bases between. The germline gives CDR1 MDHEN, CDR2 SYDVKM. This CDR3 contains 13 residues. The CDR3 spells CASISSYNSPLHF. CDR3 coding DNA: TGTGCCAGCATCAGCTCCTATAATTCACCCCTCCACTTT.

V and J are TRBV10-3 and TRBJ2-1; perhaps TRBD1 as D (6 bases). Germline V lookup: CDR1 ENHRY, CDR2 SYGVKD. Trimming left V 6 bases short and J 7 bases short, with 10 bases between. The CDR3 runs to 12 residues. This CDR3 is CAISQGLNEQFF. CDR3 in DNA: TGTGCCATCAGCCAGGGGTTGAATGAGCAGTTCTTC.

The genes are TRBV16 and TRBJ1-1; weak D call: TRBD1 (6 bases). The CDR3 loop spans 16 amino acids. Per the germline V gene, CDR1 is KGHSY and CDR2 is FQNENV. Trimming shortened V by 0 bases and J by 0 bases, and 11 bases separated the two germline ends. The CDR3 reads CASSQSRTGMNTEAFF. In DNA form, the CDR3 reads TGTGCCAGCAGCCAATCCCGTACAGGGATGAACACTGAAGCTTTCTTT.

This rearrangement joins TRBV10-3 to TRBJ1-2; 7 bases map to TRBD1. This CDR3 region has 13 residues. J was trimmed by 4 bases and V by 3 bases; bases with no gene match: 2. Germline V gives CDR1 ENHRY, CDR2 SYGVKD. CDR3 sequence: CAISDQGGYGYTF. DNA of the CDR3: TGTGCCATCAGTGACCAGGGGGGCTATGGCTACACCTTC.

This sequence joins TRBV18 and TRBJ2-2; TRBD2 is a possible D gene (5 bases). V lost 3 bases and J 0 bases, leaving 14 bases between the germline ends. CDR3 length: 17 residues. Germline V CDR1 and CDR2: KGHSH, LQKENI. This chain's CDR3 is CASSPLRVAPNTGELFF. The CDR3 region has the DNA TGTGCCAGCTCACCTCTGAGAGTAGCGCCGAACACCGGGGAGCTGTTTTTT.

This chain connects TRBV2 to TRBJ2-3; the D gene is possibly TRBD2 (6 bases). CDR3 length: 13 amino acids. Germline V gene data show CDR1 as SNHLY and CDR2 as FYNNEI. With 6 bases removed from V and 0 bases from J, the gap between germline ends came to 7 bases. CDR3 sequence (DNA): TGTGCCAGCAGGGCGGGGAGCACAGATACGCAGTATTTT. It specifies CASRAGSTDTQYF.

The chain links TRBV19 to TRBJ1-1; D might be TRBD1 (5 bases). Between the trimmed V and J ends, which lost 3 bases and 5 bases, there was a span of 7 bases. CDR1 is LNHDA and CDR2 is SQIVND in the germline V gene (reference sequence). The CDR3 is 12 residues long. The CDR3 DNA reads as TGTGCCAGTAGTATCCAGGGTACTGAAGCTTTCTTT. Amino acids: CASSIQGTEAFF. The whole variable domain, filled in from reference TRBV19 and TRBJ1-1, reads DGGITQSPKYLFRKEGQNVTLSCEQNLNHDAMYWYRQDPGQGLRLIYYSQIVNDFQKGDIAEGYSVSREKKESFPLTVTSAQKNPTAFYLCASSIQGTEAFFGQGTRLTVV.

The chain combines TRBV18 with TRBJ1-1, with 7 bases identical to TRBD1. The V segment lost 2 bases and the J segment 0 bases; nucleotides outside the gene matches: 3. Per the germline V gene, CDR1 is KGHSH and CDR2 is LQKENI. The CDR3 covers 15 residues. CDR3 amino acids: CASSPDDRVNTEAFF. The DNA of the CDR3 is TGTGCCAGCTCACCAGATGACAGGGTGAACACTGAAGCTTTCTTT.

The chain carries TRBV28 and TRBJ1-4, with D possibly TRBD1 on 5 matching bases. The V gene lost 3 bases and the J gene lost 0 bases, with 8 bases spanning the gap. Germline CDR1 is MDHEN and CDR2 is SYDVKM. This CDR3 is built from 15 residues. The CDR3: CASSLLTATNEKLFF. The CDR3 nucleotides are TGTGCCAGCAGTTTGTTGACAGCAACTAATGAAAAACTGTTTTTT.

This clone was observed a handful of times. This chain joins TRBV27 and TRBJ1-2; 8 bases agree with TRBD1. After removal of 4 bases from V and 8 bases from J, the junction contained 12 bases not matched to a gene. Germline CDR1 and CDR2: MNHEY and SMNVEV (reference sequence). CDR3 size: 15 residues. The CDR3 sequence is CASSSGQGGGGGYTF. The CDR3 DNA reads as TGTGCCAGCAGTTCCGGACAGGGTGGGGGTGGCGGCTACACCTTC.

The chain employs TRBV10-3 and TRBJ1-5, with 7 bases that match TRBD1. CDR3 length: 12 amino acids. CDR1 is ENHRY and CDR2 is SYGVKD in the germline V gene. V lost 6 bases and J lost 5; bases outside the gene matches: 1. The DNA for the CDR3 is TGTGCCATCAGGGGGACAGATCAGCCCCAGCATTTT. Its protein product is CAIRGTDQPQHF.

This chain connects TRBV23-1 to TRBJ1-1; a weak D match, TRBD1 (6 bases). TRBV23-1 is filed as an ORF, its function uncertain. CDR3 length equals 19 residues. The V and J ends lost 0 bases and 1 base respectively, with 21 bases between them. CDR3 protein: CASSQSAGAGGFKNTEAFF. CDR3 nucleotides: TGCGCCAGCAGTCAATCGGCAGGGGCAGGCGGGTTTAAGAACACTGAAGCTTTCTTT.

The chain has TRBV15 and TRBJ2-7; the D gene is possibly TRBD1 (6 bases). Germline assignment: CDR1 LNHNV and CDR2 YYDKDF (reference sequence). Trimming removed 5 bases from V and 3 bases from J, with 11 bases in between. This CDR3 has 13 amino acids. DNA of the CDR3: TGTGCCACCAGCCGGACGGACAGCTACGAGCAGTACTTC. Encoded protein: CATSRTDSYEQYF.